These 18 T cell receptor beta chains were sequenced from one sample in a study of T cell changes during pregnancy in multiple sclerosis. Sequencing was performed with immunoSEQ multiplex PCR; in TCRdb, only in-frame clones are kept and a portion is missing. The sample has about 47,000 clones, 93% seen once. The sample was peripheral blood, taken in the second trimester of pregnancy. Receptors were obtained from a female donor with multiple sclerosis, enrolled in a pregnancy study.

The chain links TRBV19 to TRBJ1-1, with D maybe TRBD1 (5 bases). The CDR3 runs 12 residues. Per germline, CDR1 LNHDA and CDR2 SQIVND (reference sequence). Trimming shortened V by 0 bases and J by 8 bases, and 7 bases separated the two germline ends. The CDR3 is CASSIDGGEAFF. In nucleotides, the CDR3 is TGTGCCAGTAGTATAGACGGGGGGGAAGCTTTCTTT.

This clone was seen a handful of times. The chain links TRBV7-6 to TRBJ2-5; a weak D match, TRBD2 (6 bases). This CDR3 has 14 residues. Germline-derived CDR1 and CDR2 are SGHVS and FNYEAQ. Trimming took 5 bases from V and 5 from J, leaving 15 bases between them. CDR3 loop: CASSLGTARETQYF. The CDR3, as DNA: TGTGCCAGCAGCCTGGGGACTGCGAGGGAGACCCAGTACTTC.

The gene calls are TRBV29-1 and TRBJ2-7; 12 nucleotides line up with TRBD2. Germline V gives CDR1 SQVTM, CDR2 ANQGSEA. V was pared by 3 bases and J by 4 bases, with 7 bases of the junction left unmatched. There are 15 residues in the CDR3. CDR3 loop: CSVDGLAGGKYEQYF. The CDR3 DNA reads as TGCAGCGTTGATGGGCTAGCGGGAGGGAAGTACGAGCAGTACTTC.

The chain couples TRBV11-2 to TRBJ2-7; D not resolved. The germline CDR1 and CDR2 sequences are SGHAT and FQNNGV. This CDR3 has 13 amino acids. With 1 base removed from V and 4 bases from J, the gap between germline ends came to 8 bases. DNA of the CDR3: TGTGCCAGCAGCTTAGGCGAGAGGTACGAGCAGTACTTC. It codes for CASSLGERYEQYF.

This chain uses TRBV7-3 with TRBJ2-2, with 9 bases fitting TRBD2. Germline CDR1 and CDR2: SGHTA and FQGTGA. The trim removed 3 bases at V and 8 bases at J, leaving 10 bases unmatched. This CDR3 has 16 residues. CDR3 residues: CASSFEPGLAGGELFF. The CDR3 coding sequence is TGTGCCAGCAGCTTCGAACCGGGACTAGCTGGGGGGGAGCTGTTTTTT.

The chain has TRBV14 and TRBJ2-1, with D unclear. This CDR3 region has 11 residues. Germline V gene lookup returns CDR1 SGHDN and CDR2 FVKESK. The V gene lost 1 base and the J gene lost 7 bases, with 2 bases spanning the gap. CDR3 coding DNA: TGTGCCAGCAGCCAAGTAAATGAGCAGTTCTTC. The encoded protein is CASSQVNEQFF.

This rearrangement joins TRBV12-5 to TRBJ1-2; 8 nucleotides align to TRBD1. V lost 6 bases and J lost 7; bases outside the gene matches: 13. The CDR3 consists of 15 residues. Looked up from germline, CDR1 is LGHNT and CDR2 is FRNRAP. Here the CDR3 DNA reads TGTGCTAGTGGACAACACAGCAGGGGGCTGGCTGGCTACACCTTC. It specifies CASGQHSRGLAGYTF.

The chain combines TRBV5-4 with TRBJ2-7; TRBD1 might be the D (6 bases). Looked up from germline, CDR1 is SGHNT and CDR2 is YYREEE (reference sequence). This CDR3 has 12 amino acids. Trimming removed 5 bases at V and 3 bases at J, with 9 bases between. Here the CDR3 reads CASSKDSYEQYF. The CDR3 DNA reads as TGTGCCAGCAGTAAGGACAGCTACGAGCAGTACTTC.

This rearrangement joins TRBV7-2 to TRBJ1-2; D possibly corresponds to TRBD1 (5 bases). With 5 bases removed from V and 4 bases from J, the gap between germline ends came to 8 bases. The germline V gene has CDR1 SGHTA and CDR2 FQGNSA. The CDR3 has 12 amino acids. CDR3 sequence: CASSGHLYGYTF. Here the CDR3 DNA reads TGTGCCAGCAGCGGACATCTCTATGGCTACACCTTC.

The chain carries TRBV5-1 and TRBJ2-3; D gene unclear. CDR3 length equals 13 residues. Germline CDR1 SGHRS, CDR2 YFSETQ. V lost 0 bases and J lost 6, with 8 bases in between. The chain's CDR3 is CASSLGFGDTQYF. CDR3 nucleotides: TGCGCCAGCAGCTTGGGCTTCGGGGATACGCAGTATTTT.

The chain couples TRBV14 to TRBJ2-1; the match to TRBD2 covers 8 bases. This CDR3 region has 20 residues. From germline, CDR1 is SGHDN and CDR2 FVKESK. Trimming removed 1 base from V and 6 bases from J; junction bases left unmatched: 20. CDR3: CASSQGIAGSLSAQINEQFF. The CDR3 DNA sequence: TGTGCCAGCAGCCAAGGAATAGCGGGGTCCCTTTCCGCCCAGATCAATGAGCAGTTCTTC.

The rearrangement links TRBV7-9 to TRBJ2-3, with D hard to call. The CDR3 covers 14 residues. Trimming shortened V by 2 bases and J by 4 bases, and 10 bases separated the two germline ends. The V gene's germline CDR1 is SEHNR and CDR2 FQNEAQ (reference sequence). The CDR3 sequence: CASSLSYPADTQYF. The DNA for the CDR3 is TGTGCCAGCAGCTTATCCTACCCCGCAGATACGCAGTATTTT.

The chain links TRBV19 to TRBJ2-7; 9 bases match TRBD1. The germline CDR1 and CDR2 sequences are LNHDA and SQIVND (reference sequence). There are 15 residues in the CDR3. V lost 5 bases to trimming and J lost 3 bases; unmatched junction nucleotides: 8. The CDR3 bases are TGTGCCAGTAGTGCGACGGGACAGGGAAACTACGAGCAGTACTTC. It yields the protein CASSATGQGNYEQYF.

The chain links TRBV2 to TRBJ2-4; a possible D gene is TRBD2 (6 bases). Trimming took off 5 bases at V and 3 bases at J, with 14 bases between the two ends. CDR3 size: 15 residues. CDR1 and CDR2 (germline): SNHLY, FYNNEI. This chain's CDR3 is CASSPSGVGKNIQYF. In nucleotides, the CDR3 is TGTGCCAGCAGTCCGTCGGGGGTAGGCAAAAACATTCAGTACTTC. The variable domain in full, completed from reference TRBV2 and TRBJ2-4, reads EPEVTQTPSHQVTQMGQEVILRCVPISNHLYFYWYRQILGQKVEFLVSFYNNEISEKSEIFDDQFSVERPDGSNFTLKIRSTKLEDSAMYFCASSPSGVGKNIQYFGAGTRLSVL.

This chain connects TRBV7-2 to TRBJ1-1; D not certain. Germline values: CDR1 SGHTA, CDR2 FQGNSA. V was clipped by 1 base and J by 0 bases, with 9 bases between them. CDR3 length equals 15 residues. CDR3 in DNA: TGTGCCAGCAGCTTAGGAGTAAAGCTGAACACTGAAGCTTTCTTT. The encoded protein is CASSLGVKLNTEAFF.

This rearrangement joins TRBV4-2 to TRBJ1-1, with D maybe TRBD1 (5 bases). The CDR3 spans 15 residues. CDR1 is LGHNA and CDR2 is YNFKEQ in the germline V gene. V was shortened by 1 base and J by 0 bases, with 9 bases between the two germline ends. Here the CDR3 DNA reads TGTGCCAGCAGCCAAGGGCTACAGGTGAACACTGAAGCTTTCTTT. Translating gives CASSQGLQVNTEAFF.

The chain has TRBV19 and TRBJ1-5; D not resolved. CDR3 size: 14 residues. V gave up 4 bases and J gave up 0 bases, with 7 bases separating them. Germline-derived CDR1 and CDR2 are LNHDA and SQIVND (reference sequence). CDR3 amino acids: CASSNGRSNQPQHF. The CDR3 DNA sequence: TGTGCCAGTAGTAATGGGCGTAGCAATCAGCCCCAGCATTTT.

V is TRBV6-4 and J is TRBJ2-3; 7 bases align to TRBD2. V was clipped by 5 bases and J by 0 bases; unmatched bases: 8. The CDR3 spans 16 residues. Germline V gene lookup returns CDR1 MRHNA and CDR2 SNTAGT. As DNA, the CDR3 is TGTGCCAGCAGTCAAAACCTAGCGGATAGCACAGATACGCAGTATTTT. Translating it yields CASSQNLADSTDTQYF.